This section outlines one TCR beta chain sequence together with its context. Its antigen is currently unknown. This sample was taken from a study of T cells after yellow fever vaccination. The ends lost 5 bases at V and 5 bases at J; junction bases unmatched: 5. This CDR3 has 14 residues. The germline CDR1 and CDR2 sequences are SGHAT and FQNNGV. Findings of the study overall: The booster response re-showed most primary clones: 96% CD4, around 87% CD8. Weaker in magnitude, the secondary response showed a faster peak on day 5 versus 15. Abundant clonotypes from the bulk population could get into FACS-sorted repertoires as contaminants.

In making TCR cDNA, 5'RACE template switching added a universal primer site and UMIs to it. Each CDR3 protein gets one entry after TCRdb re-called the 5' RACE reads with MiXCR. The sample consists of 300,000 to 400,000 distinct CDR3 sequences, about 10% of them appearing once. The V gene is TRBV11-2, the J gene TRBJ2-5, with 10 nucleotides matching TRBD1. This clonotype originated in a man in his late teens or twenties who received the YFV17D yellow fever vaccine. The sequenced sample was CD4+ T cells sorted from PBMCs, obtained 45 days after the yellow fever booster vaccination. CDR3 DNA: TGTGCCAGCAGCCGGACAGGGGGGTTGGAGACCCAGTACTTC. Translating gives CASSRTGGLETQYF.